A selection of T cell receptor beta chains follows, all from one sample in a study of OX40 agonist ivuxolimab in advanced cancers. The table came from immunoSEQ multiplex PCR; TCRdb's copy has only in-frame clones and leaves some out. The sample records approximately 13,000 clones, around 84% being singletons. Sequenced here: CD4+ or CD8+ T cells sorted from blood, sampled in a trial of the OX40 agonist ivuxolimab. The receptors were sampled from an adult with an advanced solid tumor such as melanoma, head and neck, liver or kidney cancer. The CDR3 runs from the conserved cysteine through the conserved F or W. Fields, in order: V gene, D gene, clone size, J gene, CDR3 DNA, CDR3 protein. The D gene is left open where the match is weak. Expanded clones are given a class, and other clones once, few, many or no size at all.

V gene: TRBV28; D gene: TRBD1; clone size: NA; J gene: TRBJ2-1; CDR3 DNA: TGTGCCAGCAGCCAGGACAGGGGTTCCTACAATGAGCAGTTCTTC; CDR3 protein: CASSQDRGSYNEQFF
V gene: TRBV27; D gene: NA; clone size: NA; J gene: TRBJ2-7; CDR3 DNA: TGTGCCAGCAGTTCCTTGGGACTCTCCTACGAGCAGTACTTC; CDR3 protein: CASSSLGLSYEQYF
V gene: TRBV4-1; D gene: TRBD2; clone size: NA; J gene: TRBJ2-7; CDR3 DNA: TGCGCCAGCAGCCCCAAGCGGGAGAGGTACGAGCAGTACTTC; CDR3 protein: CASSPKRERYEQYF
V gene: TRBV7-6; D gene: NA; clone size: NA; J gene: TRBJ2-3; CDR3 DNA: TGTGCCAGCAGCTTAGGAATGGATACGCAGTATTTT; CDR3 protein: CASSLGMDTQYF
V gene: TRBV4-3; D gene: NA; clone size: NA; J gene: TRBJ1-1; CDR3 DNA: TGCGCCAGCAGCCCAAAAGATTCGGTCTCTGAAGCTTTCTTT; CDR3 protein: CASSPKDSVSEAFF
V gene: TRBV5-1; D gene: NA; clone size: NA; J gene: TRBJ2-1; CDR3 DNA: TGCGCCAGCAGCTTGGTTGGGGGCTCCTACAATGAGCAGTTCTTC; CDR3 protein: CASSLVGGSYNEQFF
V gene: TRBV7-3; D gene: NA; clone size: NA; J gene: TRBJ2-5; CDR3 DNA: TGTGCCAGCAGCCCCGTGGGCGGAACCCAAGAGACCCAGTACTTC; CDR3 protein: CASSPVGGTQETQYF
V gene: TRBV4-3; D gene: NA; clone size: NA; J gene: TRBJ1-5; CDR3 DNA: TGCGCCAGCAGCCAGGGGCCGGGTCAGCCCCAGCATTTT; CDR3 protein: CASSQGPGQPQHF
V gene: TRBV6-6; D gene: NA; clone size: once; J gene: TRBJ1-5; CDR3 DNA: TGTGCCAGCAGACGACCCGGACGCAATCAGCCCCAGCATTTT; CDR3 protein: CASRRPGRNQPQHF
V gene: TRBV9; D gene: NA; clone size: NA; J gene: TRBJ1-1; CDR3 DNA: TGTGCCAGCAGCGCAGGGAGCAACACTGAAGCTTTCTTT; CDR3 protein: CASSAGSNTEAFF